The 5 T cell receptor beta chains below come from one sample, sequenced in a study of blood T cell repertoires in COVID-19. Profiling relied on immunoSEQ multiplex PCR, and the TCRdb table lists in-frame clones only, not all of them. The table lists approximately 380,000 clones, around nine tenths of them singletons. Sequencing was performed on PBMCs or T cells enriched from blood (not recorded which). The receptors were sampled from a woman younger than 35 who had recovered from COVID-19.

V gene TRBV5-1 combines with J gene TRBJ1-6; 7 bases line up with TRBD1. The CDR3 contains 15 residues. The germline V gene has CDR1 SGHRS and CDR2 YFSETQ. Trimming at V came to 4 bases and at J to 8 bases, leaving 9 bases not matched to a gene. CDR3 in DNA: TGCGCCAGCAGCAAGGGACAGACGTCCTATTCACCCCTCCACTTT. Translation: CASSKGQTSYSPLHF.

The chain is built from TRBV6-2 or TRBV6-3 and TRBJ2-2; no clear D gene. Trimming cost V 2 bases and J 1 base, with 8 bases left between them. The CDR3 loop spans 15 amino acids. Germline assignment: CDR1 MNHEY and CDR2 SVGEGT. The CDR3 DNA sequence: TGTGCCAGCAGTTACCTCCACGGGAACACCGGGGAGCTGTTTTTT. Encoded protein: CASSYLHGNTGELFF.

The chain couples TRBV7-2 to TRBJ1-1, with D possibly matching TRBD1 (6 bases). The CDR3 has 14 amino acids. The V end lost 1 base, the J end lost 7 bases, and 13 bases lay between the germline ends. Per germline, CDR1 SGHTA and CDR2 FQGNSA. The CDR3 is CASSLVSTGDEAFF. The DNA of the CDR3 is TGTGCCAGCAGCTTAGTATCGACAGGCGATGAAGCTTTCTTT. Together with reference TRBV7-2 and TRBJ1-1, the CDR3 gives the full variable domain: GAGVSQSPSNKVTEKGKDVELRCDPISGHTALYWYRQSLGQGLEFLIYFQGNSAPDKSGLPSDRFSAERTGGSVSTLTIQRTQQEDSAVYLCASSLVSTGDEAFFGQGTRLTVV.

V usage is TRBV30 and J usage is TRBJ2-5; TRBD2 might be the D (5 bases). The CDR3 loop spans 13 amino acids. Trimming took 2 bases from V and 0 from J, leaving 7 bases between them. Germline values: CDR1 GTSNPN, CDR2 SVGIG (reference sequence). The CDR3 protein is CAWSTEDQETQYF. As DNA, the CDR3 is TGTGCCTGGAGTACGGAGGACCAAGAGACCCAGTACTTC.

The V and J genes are TRBV18 and TRBJ1-1; weak D call: TRBD1 (6 bases). The V gene's germline CDR1 is KGHSH and CDR2 LQKENI. This CDR3 contains 15 residues. V lost 0 bases, J lost 1 base, and 9 bases lay in between. CDR3 bases: TGTGCCAGCTCACCACCGGTGGGACAGAACACTGAAGCTTTCTTT. It encodes CASSPPVGQNTEAFF. The whole variable domain, remainder taken from reference TRBV18 and TRBJ1-1, is NAGVMQNPRHLVRRRGQEARLRCSPMKGHSHVYWYRQLPEEGLKFMVYLQKENIIDESGMPKERFSAEFPKEGPSILRIQQVVRGDSAAYFCASSPPVGQNTEAFFGQGTRLTVV.